This TCR beta chain was recorded in a study of T cells in Graves' hyperthyroidism and ophthalmopathy. Study results and limitations: Among thyroid clonotypes expanded above 0.001, most also appeared in blood.

Authors of the study amplified TCR beta CDR3 regions from RNA transcripts. During a first-round RT-PCR of the TCR CDR3, the HTBI primer set was used. Each CDR3 protein is one row after TCRdb ran MiXCR on the multiplex PCR reads. The sample yields 350,000 to 400,000 distinct CDR3 sequences, about 19% seen once. Germline-derived CDR1 and CDR2 are MNHEY and SVGEGT. The V segment lost 5 bases and the J segment 0 bases; nucleotides outside the gene matches: 9. The CDR3 sequence is 18 residues long. With respect to this clonotype: Its antigen remains unidentified.

The chain joins TRBV6-2 or TRBV6-3 to TRBJ2-6; the match to TRBD1 covers 8 bases. The sample consisted of blood. This TCR derives from a woman younger than 35 with Graves' hyperthyroidism. CDR3 nucleotides: TGTGCCAGCAGTACACGGGGACAGGAGTTCTCTGGGGCCAACGTCCTGACTTTC. Its translation is CASSTRGQEFSGANVLTF.